This T cell receptor beta chain comes out of a study of regulatory T cells in long-lasting Graves disease. Through Arm-PCR of CDR3 regions and iRepertoire HTBI primers, TCR beta libraries were built. Under the authors' procedure: Overall, samples carried around 60 TRBV and around 13 TRBJ segments. TCRdb itself ran the multiplex PCR reads through MiXCR, one entry per CDR3 protein. The V and J calls were not made by the authors but by TCRdb's processing. The sample yields roughly 560,000 distinct CDR3 sequences, more than 15% seen once. This clonotype was recorded a few times. The time point was: newly diagnosed GD, antithyroid drugs for less than 3 months. The TCR library was prepared using RNA isolated from PBMCs. Germline-derived CDR1 and CDR2 are LGHDT and YNNKEL (reference sequence). With V trimmed by 4 bases and J by 1 base, 7 bases remained unmatched. The CDR3 is 16 amino acids. These same records also appear under a second study, on T cells in Graves' hyperthyroidism and ophthalmopathy.

This material consisted of peripheral blood mononuclear cells (PBMCs), taken at new diagnosis, from a patient treated with antithyroid drugs. This TCR was recovered from a woman aged 35-65 years with Graves disease. The rearrangement joins TRBV3-1 to TRBJ2-3; 8 nucleotides agree with TRBD2. CDR3 protein: CASSPLAAWGTDTQYF. The CDR3 coding sequence is TGTGCCAGCAGCCCACTAGCGGCCTGGGGCACAGATACGCAGTATTTT.